What follows are 6 T cell receptor beta chains derived from one specimen sequenced in a study of blood T cell repertoires in COVID-19. Data came from immunoSEQ multiplex PCR; TCRdb stores just in-frame clones and leaves some out. The sample holds tens of thousands of clones, 75% seen once. Specimen: peripheral blood. All receptors derive from a man at least 80 years old with active or convalescent COVID-19.

This CDR3 reads CSVEGTQGADTQYF. CDR3 coding DNA: TGCAGCGTCGAGGGGACGCAGGGGGCAGATACGCAGTATTTT. This chain joins TRBV29-1 and TRBJ2-3; TRBD1 matches 7 bases. The CDR3 sequence is 14 residues long. Germline V gene data show CDR1 as SQVTM and CDR2 as ANQGSEA. The V and J ends lost 6 bases and 4 bases, in that order; junction bases with no gene match: 10.

The rearrangement uses TRBV28 and TRBJ2-5; the match to TRBD1 covers 8 bases. The CDR3 sequence is 14 residues long. Germline V gene data show CDR1 as MDHEN and CDR2 as SYDVKM. The V and J ends lost 3 bases and 5 bases, in that order; junction bases with no gene match: 5. In DNA, the CDR3 is TGTGCCAGCAGTTTCCAGGGGGCAGGGGAGACCCAGTACTTC. It translates to CASSFQGAGETQYF. The variable domain in full, with the rest retrieved from reference TRBV28 and TRBJ2-5, is DVKVTQSSRYLVKRTGEKVFLECVQDMDHENMFWYRQDPGLGLRLIYFSYDVKMKEKGDIPEGYSVSREKKERFSLILESASTNQTSMYLCASSFQGAGETQYFGPGTRLLVL.

The chain is built from TRBV7-6 and TRBJ2-3; a possible D gene is TRBD2 (6 bases). CDR1 is SGHVS, CDR2 FNYEAQ, per germline. This CDR3 spans 15 amino acids. Trimming removed 6 bases from V and 2 bases from J, with 15 bases in between. The chain's CDR3 is CASSASVPPTDTQYF. In DNA form, the CDR3 reads TGTGCCAGCAGTGCTAGCGTTCCCCCCACAGATACGCAGTATTTT.

In this sample, this clone turned up a few times. The V call is TRBV4-1, the J call TRBJ2-7; D might be TRBD2 (5 bases). The CDR3 is 14 residues long. With 4 bases removed from V and 5 bases from J, the gap between germline ends came to 15 bases. The germline CDR1 and CDR2 sequences are MGHRA and YSYEKL. The CDR3 DNA follows: TGCGCCAGCAGCCTGGCATTCCCGGGGAACGAGCAGTACTTC. It is translated as CASSLAFPGNEQYF.

The V gene is TRBV4-2, the J gene TRBJ2-1; TRBD2 is a possible D gene (6 bases). The V end lost 1 base, the J end lost 4 bases, and 20 bases lay between the germline ends. The CDR3 consists of 18 residues. Germline V gives CDR1 LGHNA, CDR2 YNFKEQ. The CDR3 region is CASSQVRGGDSKYNEQFF. The CDR3 DNA reads as TGTGCCAGCAGCCAAGTAAGAGGCGGGGACTCCAAATACAATGAGCAGTTCTTC.

The chain combines TRBV28 with TRBJ2-3, with 12 bases aligning to TRBD2. The CDR3 has 16 amino acids. Germline lookup yields CDR1 MDHEN and CDR2 SYDVKM. The ends lost 6 bases at V and 2 bases at J; junction bases unmatched: 6. The CDR3 DNA reads as TGTGCCAGCAGATCACTAGCGGGAGGATCCACAGATACGCAGTATTTT. It translates to CASRSLAGGSTDTQYF.